The source of this T cell receptor (beta chain) is a study of cytomegalovirus exposure and HLA in healthy donors. Method: immunoSEQ multiplex PCR; TCRdb's copy keeps in-frame clones and lacks some. The sample consists of roughly 150,000 clones, around 90% of them appearing once. Germline V CDR1 and CDR2: SGHAT, FQNNGV. The CDR3 sequence is 17 residues long. The J segment lost 5 bases and the V segment lost 5 bases, leaving 8 bases of the junction unmatched. The TCR comes from a man younger than 35 in good health and CMV-seronegative. Sequenced material: PBMCs. The chain recombines TRBV11-2 with TRBJ2-3; 15 nucleotides line up with TRBD2. Here the CDR3 reads CASSRKWTSGREDTQYF. CDR3 in DNA: TGTGCCAGCAGCCGGAAGTGGACTAGCGGGAGGGAAGATACGCAGTATTTT.